These 14 T cell receptor beta chains came from one sample sequenced in a study of shared clonotypes between healthy human individuals. The repertoire was sequenced with immunoSEQ multiplex PCR; TCRdb's copy has only in-frame clones and lacks some. Of some 2.1 million clones listed, approximately 95% were seen once; the top ten hold 1% to 1.3%. CD45RO-negative cells were positively selected for CCR7, leaving out terminally differentiated effector memory CD45RA+ cells. Sequenced: naive CD8+ T cells sorted from blood. The receptors shown here come from a young man in good health.

Details on this clone: The sample contains more than one DNA sequence encoding this CDR3. The chain carries TRBV13 and TRBJ2-2, with 10 bases that match TRBD1. CDR1 is PRHDT, CDR2 FYEKMQ, per germline (reference sequence). V lost 4 bases to trimming and J lost 1 base; unmatched junction nucleotides: 3. This CDR3 comprises 16 residues. Here the CDR3 DNA reads TGTGCCAGCAGCTCTCGGGACAGGGGGAACACCGGGGAGCTGTTTTTT. It encodes CASSSRDRGNTGELFF.

In DNA, the CDR3 is TGTGCCAGCAGGGACAGGGGAGATGGCTACACCTTC. It yields the protein CASRDRGDGYTF. V and J are TRBV6-1 and TRBJ1-2; 9 bases line up with TRBD1. Germline CDR1 is MNHNS and CDR2 is SASEGT. CDR3 length equals 12 residues. J lost 6 bases, V lost 6 bases, and 2 bases had no gene match.

This sequence joins TRBV28 and TRBJ2-5; D is possibly TRBD1 or TRBD2 (5 bases each). This CDR3 is 14 amino acids long. The V gene lost 6 bases and the J gene lost 4 bases, with 15 bases spanning the gap. Germline V gene sequence: CDR1 MDHEN, CDR2 SYDVKM. CDR3 DNA sequence: TGTGCCAGCAGCGATACCTCAGGGAGAGAGACCCAGTACTTC. It encodes CASSDTSGRETQYF. The whole variable domain, filled in from reference TRBV28 and TRBJ2-5, reads DVKVTQSSRYLVKRTGEKVFLECVQDMDHENMFWYRQDPGLGLRLIYFSYDVKMKEKGDIPEGYSVSREKKERFSLILESASTNQTSMYLCASSDTSGRETQYFGPGTRLLVL.

The rearrangement links TRBV7-9 to TRBJ1-4, with a weak D call TRBD1 (6 bases). The V gene lost 1 base and the J gene lost 7 bases, with 10 bases spanning the gap. Germline V gives CDR1 SEHNR, CDR2 FQNEAQ (reference sequence). The CDR3 runs to 14 residues. The CDR3 is CASSLGTGAEKLFF. The CDR3 region has the DNA TGTGCCAGCAGCTTAGGAACGGGGGCTGAAAAACTGTTTTTT. The full variable domain, in which reference TRBV7-9 and TRBJ1-4 provide the parts outside the CDR3, is DTGVSQNPRHKITKRGQNVTFRCDPISEHNRLYWYRQTLGQGPEFLTYFQNEAQLEKSRLLSDRFSAERPKGSFSTLEIQRTEQGDSAMYLCASSLGTGAEKLFFGSGTQLSVL.

J is TRBJ2-7 and V is TRBV5-1, with 7 bases lining up with TRBD1. Trimming cost V 1 base and J 0 bases; bases outside gene matches: 13. Germline-derived CDR1 and CDR2 are SGHRS and YFSETQ. CDR3 length: 18 amino acids. This CDR3 is CASSLIGLTGAISYEQYF. The CDR3 region has the DNA TGCGCCAGCAGCTTGATTGGCCTTACAGGGGCGATCTCCTACGAGCAGTACTTC. Together with reference TRBV5-1 and TRBJ2-7, the CDR3 gives the full variable domain: KAGVTQTPRYLIKTRGQQVTLSCSPISGHRSVSWYQQTPGQGLQFLFEYFSETQRNKGNFPGRFSGRQFSNSRSEMNVSTLELGDSALYLCASSLIGLTGAISYEQYFGPGTRLTVT.

Details on this clone: This same CDR3 is encoded by further DNA sequences in the sample. V and J are TRBV5-6 and TRBJ2-7, with a possible D match to TRBD1 (6 bases). CDR3 length: 13 amino acids. In germline, CDR1 is SGHDT, CDR2 YYEEEE. V was shortened by 3 bases and J by 0 bases, with 7 bases between the two germline ends. The CDR3 sequence: CASSWDTSYEQYF. CDR3 nucleotides: TGTGCCAGCAGCTGGGACACCTCCTACGAGCAGTACTTC.

The chain couples TRBV6-5 to TRBJ2-7; D may be TRBD1 or TRBD2 (7 bases each). The germline CDR1 and CDR2 sequences are MNHEY and SVGAGI. The CDR3 is made up of 14 amino acids. V was clipped by 2 bases and J by 4 bases, with 12 bases between them. Written as DNA, the CDR3 is TGTGCCAGCAGTTACAGCGGGGACAGATACGAGCAGTACTTC. Amino acid sequence: CASSYSGDRYEQYF.

The rearrangement joins TRBV27 to TRBJ2-1, with 13 nucleotides matching TRBD2. The junction had 10 bases not matched to a gene; V was cut back by 7 bases and J by 10 bases. Per germline, CDR1 MNHEY and CDR2 SMNVEV (reference sequence). The CDR3 is 15 amino acids. The CDR3 here is CASTRRTSGSFEQFF. The CDR3 DNA is TGTGCCAGCACCCGAAGGACTAGCGGGAGCTTCGAGCAGTTCTTC.

This sequence joins TRBV7-9 and TRBJ2-1; the match to TRBD2 covers 12 bases. CDR3 size: 16 residues. From germline, CDR1 is SEHNR and CDR2 FQNEAQ (reference sequence). V was clipped by 3 bases and J by 9 bases; unmatched bases: 9. The CDR3 DNA reads as TGTGCCAGCAGCTTTGGACCTAGCGGGAGGGTCGGTGAGCAGTTCTTC. It translates to CASSFGPSGRVGEQFF.

The chain recombines TRBV7-9 with TRBJ2-2; the match to TRBD1 covers 8 bases. V gave up 7 bases and J gave up 7 bases; unmatched junction bases: 17. The CDR3 sequence is 17 residues long. Germline CDR1 is SEHNR and CDR2 is FQNEAQ (reference sequence). CDR3 nucleotides: TGTGCCAGCACCTTGGGCCGTGGACAGGGTCGTGGCGGGGAGCTGTTTTTT. Residues: CASTLGRGQGRGGELFF.

The genes are TRBV5-1 and TRBJ1-1; D remains unclear. The CDR3 loop spans 17 amino acids. Per germline, CDR1 SGHRS and CDR2 YFSETQ. V was pared by 0 bases and J by 0 bases, with 15 bases between. CDR3 residues: CASSLEGNDGMNTEAFF. The DNA of the CDR3 is TGCGCCAGCAGCTTGGAAGGAAATGACGGAATGAACACTGAAGCTTTCTTT. Together with reference TRBV5-1 and TRBJ1-1, the CDR3 gives the full variable domain: KAGVTQTPRYLIKTRGQQVTLSCSPISGHRSVSWYQQTPGQGLQFLFEYFSETQRNKGNFPGRFSGRQFSNSRSEMNVSTLELGDSALYLCASSLEGNDGMNTEAFFGQGTRLTVV.

This clone was picked up one time. In the same sample, other DNA sequences code for this CDR3. This chain connects TRBV4-1 to TRBJ2-2; D remains ambiguous. The CDR3 has 14 amino acids. Germline CDR1 and CDR2: MGHRA and YSYEKL. The ends were cut back, 1 base at V and 1 base at J, with 4 bases in the middle. CDR3 in DNA: TGCGCCAGCAGCCAAGGCAGGAACACCGGGGAGCTGTTTTTT. Translation gives CASSQGRNTGELFF.

The chain carries TRBV6-6 and TRBJ2-2, with D unresolved. Germline V lookup: CDR1 MNHNY, CDR2 SVGAGI (reference sequence). Deletions cut 4 bases from V and 9 bases from J, with 9 bases between. The CDR3 totals 12 residues. CDR3 nucleotides: TGTGCCAGCAGTTGGCTGGAGAGGGAGCTGTTTTTT. Translated, it gives CASSWLERELFF.

As regards this clone: Other DNA sequences in the same sample also yield this CDR3. The J gene is TRBJ2-1, the V gene TRBV5-1; tentatively, D is TRBD1 or TRBD2 (5 bases each). Germline lookup yields CDR1 SGHRS and CDR2 YFSETQ. The CDR3 covers 15 residues. Trimming shortened V by 0 bases and J by 4 bases, and 11 bases separated the two germline ends. CDR3 in amino acids: CASSLAGGTYNEQFF. CDR3 in DNA: TGCGCCAGCAGCTTGGCTGGGGGTACGTACAATGAGCAGTTCTTC.